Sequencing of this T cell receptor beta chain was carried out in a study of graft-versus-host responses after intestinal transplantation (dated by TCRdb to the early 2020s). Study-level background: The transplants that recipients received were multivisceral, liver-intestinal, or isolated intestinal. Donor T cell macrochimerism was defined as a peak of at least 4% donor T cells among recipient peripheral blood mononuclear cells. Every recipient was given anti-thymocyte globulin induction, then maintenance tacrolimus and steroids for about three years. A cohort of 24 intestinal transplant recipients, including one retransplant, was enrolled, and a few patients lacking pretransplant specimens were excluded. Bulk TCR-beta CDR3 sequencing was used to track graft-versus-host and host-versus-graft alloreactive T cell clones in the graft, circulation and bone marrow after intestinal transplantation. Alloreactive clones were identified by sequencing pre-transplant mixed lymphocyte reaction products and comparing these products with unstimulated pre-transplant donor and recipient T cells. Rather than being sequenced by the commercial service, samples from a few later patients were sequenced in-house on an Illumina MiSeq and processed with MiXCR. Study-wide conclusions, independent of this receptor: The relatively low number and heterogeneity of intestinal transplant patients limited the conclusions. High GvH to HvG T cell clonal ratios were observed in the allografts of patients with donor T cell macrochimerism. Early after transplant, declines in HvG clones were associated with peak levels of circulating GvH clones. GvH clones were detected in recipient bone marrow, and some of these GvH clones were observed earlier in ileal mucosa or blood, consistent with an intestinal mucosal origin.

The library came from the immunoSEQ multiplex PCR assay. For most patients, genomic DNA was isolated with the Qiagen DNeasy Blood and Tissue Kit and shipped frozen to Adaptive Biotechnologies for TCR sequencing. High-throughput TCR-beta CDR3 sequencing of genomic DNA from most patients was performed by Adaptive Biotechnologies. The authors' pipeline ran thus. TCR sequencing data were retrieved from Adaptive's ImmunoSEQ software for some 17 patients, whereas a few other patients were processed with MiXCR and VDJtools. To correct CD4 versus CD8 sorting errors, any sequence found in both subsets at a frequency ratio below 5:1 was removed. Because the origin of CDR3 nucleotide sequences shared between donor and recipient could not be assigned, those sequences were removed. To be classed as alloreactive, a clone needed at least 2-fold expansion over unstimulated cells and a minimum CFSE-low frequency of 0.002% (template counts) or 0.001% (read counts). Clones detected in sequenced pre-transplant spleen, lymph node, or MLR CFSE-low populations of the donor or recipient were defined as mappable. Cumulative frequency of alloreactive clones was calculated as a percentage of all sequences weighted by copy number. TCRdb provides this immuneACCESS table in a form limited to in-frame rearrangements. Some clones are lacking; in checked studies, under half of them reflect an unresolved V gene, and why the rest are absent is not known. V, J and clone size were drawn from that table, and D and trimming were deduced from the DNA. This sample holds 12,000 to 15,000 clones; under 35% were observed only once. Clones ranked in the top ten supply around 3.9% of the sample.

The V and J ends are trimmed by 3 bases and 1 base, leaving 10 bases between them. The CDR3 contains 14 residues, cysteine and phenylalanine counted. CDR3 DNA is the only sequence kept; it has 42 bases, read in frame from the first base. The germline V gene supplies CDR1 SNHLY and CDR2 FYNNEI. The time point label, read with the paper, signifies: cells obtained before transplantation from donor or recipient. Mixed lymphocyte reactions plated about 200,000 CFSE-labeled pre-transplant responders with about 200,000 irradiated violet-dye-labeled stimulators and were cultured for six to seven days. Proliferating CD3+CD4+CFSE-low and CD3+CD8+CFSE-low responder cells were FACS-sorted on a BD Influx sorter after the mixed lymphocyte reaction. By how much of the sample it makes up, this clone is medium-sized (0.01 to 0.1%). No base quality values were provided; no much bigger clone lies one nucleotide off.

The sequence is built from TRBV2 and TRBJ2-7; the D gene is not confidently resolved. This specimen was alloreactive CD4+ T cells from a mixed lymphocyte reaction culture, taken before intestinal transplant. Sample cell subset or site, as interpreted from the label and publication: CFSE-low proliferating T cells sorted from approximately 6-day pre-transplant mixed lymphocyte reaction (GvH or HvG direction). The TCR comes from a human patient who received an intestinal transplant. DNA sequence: TGTGCCAGCAGTGAGGGATCCCTGTCCTACGAGCAGTACTTC. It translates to CASSEGSLSYEQYF.